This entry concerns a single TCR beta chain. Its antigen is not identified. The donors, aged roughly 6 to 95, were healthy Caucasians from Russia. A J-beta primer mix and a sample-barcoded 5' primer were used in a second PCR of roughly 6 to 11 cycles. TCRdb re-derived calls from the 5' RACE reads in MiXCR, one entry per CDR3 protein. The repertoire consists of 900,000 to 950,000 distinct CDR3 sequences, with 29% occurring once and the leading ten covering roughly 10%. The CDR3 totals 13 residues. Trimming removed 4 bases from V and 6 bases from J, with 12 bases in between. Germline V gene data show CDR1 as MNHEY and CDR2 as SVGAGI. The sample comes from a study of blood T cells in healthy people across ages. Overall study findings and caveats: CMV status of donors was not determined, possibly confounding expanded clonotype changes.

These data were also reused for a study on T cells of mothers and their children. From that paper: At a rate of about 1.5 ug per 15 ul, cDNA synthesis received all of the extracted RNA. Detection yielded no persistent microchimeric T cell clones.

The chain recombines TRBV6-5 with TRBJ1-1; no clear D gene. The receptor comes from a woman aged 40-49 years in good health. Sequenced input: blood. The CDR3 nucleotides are TGTGCCAGCAGTTCACGCGACAACGCTGAAGCTTTCTTT. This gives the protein CASSSRDNAEAFF.